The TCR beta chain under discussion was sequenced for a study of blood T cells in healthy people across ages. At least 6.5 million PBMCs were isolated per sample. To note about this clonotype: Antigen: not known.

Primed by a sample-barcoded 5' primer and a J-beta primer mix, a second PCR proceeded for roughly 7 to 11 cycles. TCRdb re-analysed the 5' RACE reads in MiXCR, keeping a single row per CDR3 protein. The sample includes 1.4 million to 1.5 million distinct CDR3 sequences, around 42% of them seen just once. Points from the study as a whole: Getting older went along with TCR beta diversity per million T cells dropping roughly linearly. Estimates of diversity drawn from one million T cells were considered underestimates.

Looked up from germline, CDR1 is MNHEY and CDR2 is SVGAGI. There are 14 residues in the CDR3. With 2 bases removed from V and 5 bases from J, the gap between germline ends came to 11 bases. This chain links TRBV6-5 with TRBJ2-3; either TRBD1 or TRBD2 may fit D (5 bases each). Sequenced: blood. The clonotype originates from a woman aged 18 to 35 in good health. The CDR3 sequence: CASSYDRGGDTQYF. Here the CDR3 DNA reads TGTGCCAGCAGTTACGACCGGGGCGGAGATACGCAGTATTTT.